What follows are 24 T cell receptor beta chains derived from one specimen sequenced in a study of blood T cell repertoires in COVID-19. The data were produced by immunoSEQ multiplex PCR, yet TCRdb's version contains in-frame clones alone and is incomplete. The sample includes about 260,000 clones, around 90% of them seen just once. The material sequenced was peripheral blood. The receptor source for this set is a person aged 18 to 30 with COVID-19, enrolled during active disease.

The chain employs TRBV11-2 and TRBJ1-1; the D gene is possibly TRBD1 (6 bases). Germline V lookup: CDR1 SGHAT, CDR2 FQNNGV. V was clipped by 5 bases and J by 10 bases, with 14 bases between them. CDR3 length: 12 residues. CDR3 nucleotide sequence: TGTGCCAGCAGCCTGGACAGAGGGCGAGCTTTCTTT. Translating it yields CASSLDRGRAFF.

The chain has TRBV10-1 and TRBJ2-1; 14 nucleotides align to TRBD2. Germline V CDR1 and CDR2: WNHNN, SYGVQD (reference sequence). V lost 6 bases and J lost 9; bases outside the gene matches: 10. The CDR3 runs 16 residues. For the CDR3, the DNA is TGCGCCAGCAGCCGCAGACTAGCGGGAGGGCCGGGTGAGCAGTTCTTC. Translation: CASSRRLAGGPGEQFF.

The chain has TRBV7-6 and TRBJ2-3, with D possibly matching TRBD2 (6 bases). The V end lost 1 base, the J end lost 4 bases, and 12 bases lay between the germline ends. This CDR3 spans 15 amino acids. Germline V gene sequence: CDR1 SGHVS, CDR2 FNYEAQ. CDR3 DNA sequence: TGTGCCAGCAGCTTAGTTGACGGGAGCGCAGATACGCAGTATTTT. The encoded protein is CASSLVDGSADTQYF. The full variable domain, rest sourced from reference TRBV7-6 and TRBJ2-3, is GAGVSQSPRYKVTKRGQDVALRCDPISGHVSLYWYRQALGQGPEFLTYFNYEAQQDKSGLPNDRFSAERPEGSISTLTIQRTEQRDSAMYRCASSLVDGSADTQYFGPGTRLTVL.

V usage is TRBV24-1 and J usage is TRBJ2-1; 8 positions match TRBD2. CDR1 is KGHDR and CDR2 is SFDVKD in the germline V gene. The J segment lost 7 bases and the V segment lost 5 bases, leaving 6 bases of the junction unmatched. This CDR3 spans 14 amino acids. In DNA, the CDR3 is TGTGCCACCAGTGCGGGAGGGGGGGGGAATGAGCAGTTCTTC. It specifies CATSAGGGGNEQFF.

The J gene is TRBJ2-1, the V gene TRBV7-3, with 8 bases that match TRBD2. CDR1 and CDR2 (germline): SGHTA, FQGTGA. The CDR3 sequence is 14 residues long. Trimming at V came to 5 bases and at J to 4 bases, leaving 4 bases not matched to a gene. This CDR3 is CASSAGTSYNEQFF. Written as DNA, the CDR3 is TGTGCCAGCAGCGCCGGGACTAGTTACAATGAGCAGTTCTTC. Full variable domain (rest looked up from reference TRBV7-3 and TRBJ2-1): GAGVSQTPSNKVTEKGKYVELRCDPISGHTALYWYRQSLGQGPEFLIYFQGTGAADDSGLPNDRFFAVRPEGSVSTLKIQRTERGDSAVYLCASSAGTSYNEQFFGPGTRLTVL.

The V and J genes are TRBV13 and TRBJ2-7, with 9 bases aligning to TRBD2. Per germline, CDR1 PRHDT and CDR2 FYEKMQ (reference sequence). The CDR3 loop spans 15 amino acids. J gave up 3 bases and V 5 bases, and 8 bases lay outside the gene matches. For the CDR3, the DNA is TGTGCCAGCAGCCGGGGGGTAGCGGGAGACTACGAGCAGTACTTC. Encoded protein: CASSRGVAGDYEQYF.

This chain links TRBV24-1 with TRBJ2-7, with 9 bases matching TRBD1. CDR1 KGHDR and CDR2 SFDVKD come from the germline V gene. The V gene end was trimmed by 4 bases and the J gene end by 5 bases; junction bases not matched to a gene: 11. CDR3 size: 16 residues. The CDR3 protein is CATSDSGQGVFNEQYF. The CDR3 nucleotides are TGTGCCACCAGTGACTCGGGACAGGGCGTTTTCAACGAGCAGTACTTC.

The V and J genes are TRBV4-2 and TRBJ2-5; no firm D call. The germline V and J ends were trimmed by 0 bases and 0 bases, with 11 bases remaining between them. Germline V CDR1 and CDR2: LGHNA, YNFKEQ. The length of the CDR3 is 16 residues. The DNA of the CDR3 is TGTGCCAGCAGCCAAGACCCCTTCGGTAACCAAGAGACCCAGTACTTC. As protein: CASSQDPFGNQETQYF.

The chain combines TRBV5-1 with TRBJ2-5, with D possibly TRBD1 on 6 matching bases. CDR1 is SGHRS and CDR2 is YFSETQ in the germline V gene. Trimming cost V 0 bases and J 5 bases, with 11 bases left between them. This CDR3 has 14 residues. The CDR3 region has the DNA TGCGCCAGCAGCTTGGCCCAAAGGGGGGAGACCCAGTACTTC. Residues: CASSLAQRGETQYF.

This rearrangement joins TRBV6-5 to TRBJ2-5; TRBD1 matches at 9 bases. Trimming at V came to 8 bases and at J to 4 bases, leaving 8 bases not matched to a gene. CDR3 size: 14 residues. Looked up from germline, CDR1 is MNHEY and CDR2 is SVGAGI. CDR3 nucleotide sequence: TGTGCCAGCCTCTTGGACAGGGGTAGAGAGACCCAGTACTTC. Protein: CASLLDRGRETQYF.

The gene calls are TRBV21-1 and TRBJ2-1; no DNA check was done on the table's D call, TRBD2. TRBV21-1 is assigned pseudogene status. The CDR3 is 16 amino acids. CDR3 amino acids: CASSKLAGGVGNEQFF. The DNA for the CDR3 is TGTGCCAGCAGCAAATTAGCGGGAGGGGTCGGTAATGAGCAGTTCTTC.

The V and J genes are TRBV5-1 and TRBJ2-7, with 9 positions matching TRBD2. The CDR3 is made up of 16 amino acids. With V trimmed by 0 bases and J by 6 bases, 10 bases remained unmatched. The V gene's germline CDR1 is SGHRS and CDR2 YFSETQ. CDR3 sequence: CASSLGSGGFVGEQYF. The CDR3 DNA reads as TGCGCCAGCAGCTTGGGGAGCGGGGGGTTCGTTGGCGAGCAGTACTTC.

Here the CDR3 DNA reads TGTGCCAGCAGCTCCCCTACTAGCGACAATGAGCAGTTCTTC. Translation gives CASSSPTSDNEQFF. The genes are TRBV5-4 and TRBJ2-1, with 7 bases fitting TRBD2. This CDR3 is 14 amino acids long. The germline gives CDR1 SGHNT, CDR2 YYREEE (reference sequence). V was clipped by 3 bases and J by 5 bases; unmatched bases: 5.

This chain connects TRBV4-1 to TRBJ1-2, with TRBD1 matching 7 bases. Trimming removed 0 bases from V and 4 bases from J; junction bases left unmatched: 5. Germline V gives CDR1 MGHRA, CDR2 YSYEKL. The CDR3 is made up of 15 amino acids. The CDR3 coding sequence is TGCGCCAGCAGCCAAGAATGGGACAGATCCTATGGCTACACCTTC. Translating it yields CASSQEWDRSYGYTF.

V and J are TRBV11-2 and TRBJ2-7; D may be TRBD1 (5 bases). Trimming pared 5 bases from V and 0 bases from J, leaving 11 bases between. CDR1 and CDR2 from the germline V gene are SGHAT and FQNNGV. This CDR3 is built from 14 residues. CDR3 bases: TGTGCCAGCAGCCGTATCAGGGCCTCCTACGAGCAGTACTTC. Amino acids: CASSRIRASYEQYF.

This clone was counted once. The V call is TRBV27, the J call TRBJ1-6; possibly TRBD1 for D (6 bases). The germline V and J ends were trimmed by 7 bases and 6 bases, with 16 bases remaining between them. This CDR3 spans 15 amino acids. Looked up from germline, CDR1 is MNHEY and CDR2 is SMNVEV (reference sequence). CDR3 protein: CASTSRGGRNSPLHF. DNA for the CDR3: TGTGCCAGCACCTCGAGGGGGGGTCGTAATTCACCCCTCCACTTT.

This clone was detected once. The chain couples TRBV4-3 to TRBJ2-2; 7 nucleotides match TRBD2. CDR1 is LGHNA and CDR2 is YSLEER in the germline V gene. The CDR3 loop spans 15 amino acids. V dropped 5 bases and J dropped 4; count of bases not matched to a gene: 7. This CDR3 reads CASSLAGGSTGELFF. DNA for the CDR3: TGCGCCAGCAGCTTAGCCGGGGGGAGCACCGGGGAGCTGTTTTTT.

The CDR3 spells CASSHNRGIDYGYTF. In DNA form, the CDR3 reads TGTGCCAGCAGCCATAACAGGGGGATCGACTATGGCTACACCTTC. The chain combines TRBV4-2 with TRBJ1-2; 8 nucleotides match TRBD1. This CDR3 comprises 15 residues. Trimming removed 3 bases from V and 3 bases from J; junction bases left unmatched: 6. Germline assignment: CDR1 LGHNA and CDR2 YNFKEQ.

This chain uses TRBV5-4 with TRBJ1-1; 7 nucleotides line up with TRBD1. Trimming removed 6 bases from V and 0 bases from J; junction bases left unmatched: 2. The CDR3 length is 13 residues. The germline CDR1 and CDR2 sequences are SGHNT and YYREEE (reference sequence). In DNA, the CDR3 is TGTGCCAGCAAACAGGGGTTGAACACTGAAGCTTTCTTT. It is translated as CASKQGLNTEAFF.

V usage is TRBV24-1 and J usage is TRBJ1-1; D is perhaps TRBD1 (6 bases). Trimming pared 6 bases from V and 4 bases from J, leaving 11 bases between. Germline CDR1 and CDR2: KGHDR and SFDVKD. The CDR3 extends over 13 amino acids. The CDR3 DNA reads TGTGCCACCAGTCGGGGGGCAAGCACTGAAGCTTTCTTT. It specifies CATSRGASTEAFF.

The gene calls are TRBV7-6 and TRBJ2-1; possible D gene TRBD1, 6 bases. The V and J ends lost 3 bases and 3 bases respectively, with 12 bases between them. This CDR3 comprises 15 residues. The germline V gene has CDR1 SGHVS and CDR2 FNYEAQ. The CDR3 nucleotides are TGTGCCAGCAGCTTCACTCTGGACAGCTACAATGAGCAGTTCTTC. Amino acids: CASSFTLDSYNEQFF.

This clone was detected only once. The chain recombines TRBV29-1 with TRBJ2-3; TRBD2 matches 7 bases. The CDR3 loop spans 13 amino acids. Per the germline V gene, CDR1 is SQVTM and CDR2 is ANQGSEA. Germline trimming cut 3 bases from V and 3 bases from J; bases unmatched to any gene: 3. CDR3 bases: TGCAGCGTTGATGGGGGAGGGACAGATACGCAGTATTTT. It specifies CSVDGGGTDTQYF.

The chain uses TRBV2 and TRBJ2-1; possibly TRBD1 for D (6 bases). Trimming removed 2 bases from V and 10 bases from J, with 9 bases in between. The CDR3 spans 12 residues. Germline loops: CDR1 SNHLY, CDR2 FYNNEI. The CDR3 nucleotides are TGTGCCAGCAGTGAATTGGGGGCGGAGCAGTTCTTC. This codes for CASSELGAEQFF.

The rearrangement joins TRBV19 to TRBJ1-2, with D possibly TRBD1 on 6 matching bases. The germline V gene encodes CDR1 LNHDA and CDR2 SQIVND (reference sequence). Between the trimmed V and J ends, which lost 4 bases and 2 bases, there was a span of 29 bases. CDR3 length: 20 amino acids. CDR3 in amino acids: CASSTSLLDRVPTRNYGYTF. DNA for the CDR3: TGTGCCAGTAGTACTAGTCTGTTGGACAGAGTACCGACTCGGAACTATGGCTACACCTTC. The whole variable domain, remainder taken from reference TRBV19 and TRBJ1-2, is DGGITQSPKYLFRKEGQNVTLSCEQNLNHDAMYWYRQDPGQGLRLIYYSQIVNDFQKGDIAEGYSVSREKKESFPLTVTSAQKNPTAFYLCASSTSLLDRVPTRNYGYTFGSGTRLTVV.